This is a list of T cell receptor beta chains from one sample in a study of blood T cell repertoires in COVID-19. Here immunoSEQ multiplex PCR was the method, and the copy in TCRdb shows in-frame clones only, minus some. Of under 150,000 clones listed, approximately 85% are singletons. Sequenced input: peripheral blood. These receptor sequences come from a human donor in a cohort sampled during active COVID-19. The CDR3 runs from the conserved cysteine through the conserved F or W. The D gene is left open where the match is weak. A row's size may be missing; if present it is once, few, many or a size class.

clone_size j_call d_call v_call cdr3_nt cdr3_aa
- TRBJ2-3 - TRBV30 TGTGCCTGGAGCGGTTTTGGAGATACGCAGTATTTT CAWSGFGDTQYF
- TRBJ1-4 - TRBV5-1 TGCGCCAGCAGCTTGGACGCGGGGGCCGGTGAAAAACTGTTTTTT CASSLDAGAGEKLFF
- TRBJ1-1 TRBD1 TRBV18 TGTGCCAGCACCGGACAGGGGACGAACACTGAAGCTTTCTTT CASTGQGTNTEAFF
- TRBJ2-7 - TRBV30 TGTGCCTGTACAGTGGGCCCCAACGAGCAGTACTTC CACTVGPNEQYF
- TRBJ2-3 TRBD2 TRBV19 TGTGCCAGTAGTAAAGGACTAGTGGCAGATACGCAGTATTTT CASSKGLVADTQYF
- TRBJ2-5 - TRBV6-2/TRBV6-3 TGTGCCAGCAGCCTGCACCGGGACACCCAAGAGACCCAGTACTTC CASSLHRDTQETQYF
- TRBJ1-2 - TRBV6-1 TGTGCCAGCAGTGAAGTTTTGGGGGGGTCCTATGGCTACACCTTC CASSEVLGGSYGYTF
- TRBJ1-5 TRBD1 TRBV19 TGTGCCAGTAGTTTCTCCACAGGGGGGGTCCATCAGCCCCAGCATTTT CASSFSTGGVHQPQHF
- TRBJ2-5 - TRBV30 TGTGCCTGGAGTGTAGGCAGGGCAAGAGAGACCCAGTACTTC CAWSVGRARETQYF
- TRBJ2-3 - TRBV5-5 TGTGCCAGCAGCTTGAGGGGGGGTCCCACAGATACGCAGTATTTT CASSLRGGPTDTQYF
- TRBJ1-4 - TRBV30 TGTGCCTGGCGGACTTATAATGAAAAACTGTTTTTT CAWRTYNEKLFF
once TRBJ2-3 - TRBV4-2 TGTGCCAGCAGCCAAGCGGATCGACATGGAGATACGCAGTATTTT CASSQADRHGDTQYF
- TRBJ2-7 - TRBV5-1 TGCGCCAGCAGCGAGGAATCCTACGAGCAGTACTTC CASSEESYEQYF
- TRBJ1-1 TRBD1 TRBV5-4 TGTGCCAGCAGCCGACAGGGGTCGACTGAAGCTTTCTTT CASSRQGSTEAFF
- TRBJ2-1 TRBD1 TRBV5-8 TGTGCCAGCAGCTCAGGACAGGGCTCCTACAATGAGCAGTTCTTC CASSSGQGSYNEQFF
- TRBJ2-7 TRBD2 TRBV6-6 TGTGCCAGCAGTGGCCTGGGACTAGCGGGGTTCTACGAGCAGTACTTC CASSGLGLAGFYEQYF
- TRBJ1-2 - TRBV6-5 TGTGCCACCACGCCGGGGGGCGCCTATGGCTACACCTTC CATTPGGAYGYTF
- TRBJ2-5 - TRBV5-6 TGTGCCAGCAGCTTGGCGGGGGACTACCAAGAGACCCAGTACTTC CASSLAGDYQETQYF
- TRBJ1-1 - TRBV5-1 TGCGCCAGCAGCTTGGGACAGAGTAACACTGAAGCTTTCTTT CASSLGQSNTEAFF
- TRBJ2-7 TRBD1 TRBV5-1 TGCGCCAGCAGCTTGGGGACAGGGGGCTACGAGCAGTACTTC CASSLGTGGYEQYF
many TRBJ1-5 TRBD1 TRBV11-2 TGTGCCAGCAGCTTGGGCCAATCGGGCAGGGGGAGTCGGCAGCCCCAGCATTTT CASSLGQSGRGSRQPQHF
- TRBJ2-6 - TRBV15 TGTGCCACCAGCAGAGACTACTCTGGGGCCAACGTCCTGACTTTC CATSRDYSGANVLTF
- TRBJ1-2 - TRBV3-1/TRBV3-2 TGTGCCAGCAGCCAATCAGGGAAGGGTGGCTACACCTTC CASSQSGKGGYTF
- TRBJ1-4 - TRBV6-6 TGTGCCAGCAGGAGGGAGGTGCTTAATGAAAAACTGTTTTTT CASRREVLNEKLFF
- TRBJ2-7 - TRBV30 TGTGCCTGGAGTACGCGGTTTGGCTCCTACGAGCAGTACTTC CAWSTRFGSYEQYF
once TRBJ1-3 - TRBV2 TGTGCCAGCATGGGATTGGACACCCTCACGCTTGAGGACACCATATATTTT CASMGLDTLTLEDTIYF
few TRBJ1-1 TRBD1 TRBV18 TGTGCCAGCTCACGGGACAGGAACACTGAAGCTTTCTTT CASSRDRNTEAFF
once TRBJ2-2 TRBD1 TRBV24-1 TGTGCCACCAGCCGAACCCCCGGGACAGGGTTAACCGGGGAGCTGTTTTTT CATSRTPGTGLTGELFF
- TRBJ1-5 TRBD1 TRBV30 TGTGCCTGGAGCGGGACAGCCTTCAATCAGCCCCAGCATTTT CAWSGTAFNQPQHF
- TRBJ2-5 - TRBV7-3 TGTGCCAGCAGCCCCACCGCGCAAGAGACCCAGTACTTC CASSPTAQETQYF
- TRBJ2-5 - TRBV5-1 TGCGCCAGCAGCTTGGGAGGGTCTGAGGAGACCCAGTACTTC CASSLGGSEETQYF
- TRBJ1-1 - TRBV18 TGTGCCAGCTCACCAACGGGGGGCCTTCATGAAGCTTTCTTT CASSPTGGLHEAFF
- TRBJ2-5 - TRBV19 TGTGCCAGTAGTAGGGGTGGGAGCGCCCAAGAGACCCAGTACTTC CASSRGGSAQETQYF
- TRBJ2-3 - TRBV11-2 TGTGCCAGCAGCTTATCCGGGGTTCGCACAGATACGCAGTATTTT CASSLSGVRTDTQYF
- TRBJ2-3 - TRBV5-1 TGCGCCAGCAGGAAACAGGGAGGGATTAGCACAGATACGCAGTATTTT CASRKQGGISTDTQYF
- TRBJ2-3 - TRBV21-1 TGTGCCAGCAGCGACACTTTTACGCAGTATTTT CASSDTFTQYF
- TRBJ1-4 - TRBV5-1 TGCGCCAGCAGCGAAACCTACAGGAGGGGAATCGAAAAACTGTTTTTT CASSETYRRGIEKLFF
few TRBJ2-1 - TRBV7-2 TGTGCCAGCAGCCTCACCGGGATCGGCTATGAGCAGTTCTTC CASSLTGIGYEQFF
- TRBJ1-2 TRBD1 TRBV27 TGTGCCAGTAGGGGGCACTCGCGACCCCATGGCTATGGCTACACCTTC CASRGHSRPHGYGYTF
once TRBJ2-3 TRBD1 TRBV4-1 TGCGCCAGCAGCCAAGCAATCCGGGACAGAGGCACAGATACGCAGTATTTT CASSQAIRDRGTDTQYF
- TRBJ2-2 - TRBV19 TGTGCCAGTAGTAAAACACAGGGGAACACCGGGGAGCTGTTTTTT CASSKTQGNTGELFF
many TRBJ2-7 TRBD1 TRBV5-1 TGCGCCAGCAGCGGGGGACAGGGTTACGAGCAGTACTTC CASSGGQGYEQYF
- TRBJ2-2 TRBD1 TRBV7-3 TGTGCCAGCAGCTTAAGAAGACAGGGGGCGCTGACCGGGGAGCTGTTTTTT CASSLRRQGALTGELFF
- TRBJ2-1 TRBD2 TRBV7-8 TGTGCCAGCAGCTTAGCAGTCGGACTAGCGGGGAACAATGAGCAGTTCTTC CASSLAVGLAGNNEQFF
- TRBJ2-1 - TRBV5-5 TGTGCCAGCAGCTTGGTATTCTCGGGGTACAATGAGCAGTTCTTC CASSLVFSGYNEQFF
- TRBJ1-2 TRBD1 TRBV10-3 TGTGCCATCAGTGATCCCTTTGCAAATCCGGGACAGGGGGGGTTTGGCTACACCTTC CAISDPFANPGQGGFGYTF
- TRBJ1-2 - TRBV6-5 TGTGCCAGCCGACCCTCTCGGGGGGCGTTGGGCTACACCTTC CASRPSRGALGYTF
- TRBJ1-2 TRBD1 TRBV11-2 TGTGCCAGCAGCCTGGGCACCGGGACAGGTTCTGGCTACACCTTC CASSLGTGTGSGYTF
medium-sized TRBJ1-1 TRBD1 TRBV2 TGTGCCAGCACCAGAGACAGGGACACTGAAGCTTTCTTT CASTRDRDTEAFF
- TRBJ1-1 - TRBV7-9 TGTGCCAGCAGCTTAGTGTCAGGGGACGCTGAAGCTTTCTTT CASSLVSGDAEAFF
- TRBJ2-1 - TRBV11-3 TGTGCCAGCAGTCCTCAGGACAATGAGCAGTTCTTC CASSPQDNEQFF
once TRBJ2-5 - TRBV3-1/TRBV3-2 TGTGCCAGCAGCCCCGGACTTACCGTGGCCCAGTACTTC CASSPGLTVAQYF
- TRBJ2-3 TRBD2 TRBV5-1 TGCGCCAGCAGCCAAGCCCGGGGGGGCCGGGATACGCAGTATTTT CASSQARGGRDTQYF